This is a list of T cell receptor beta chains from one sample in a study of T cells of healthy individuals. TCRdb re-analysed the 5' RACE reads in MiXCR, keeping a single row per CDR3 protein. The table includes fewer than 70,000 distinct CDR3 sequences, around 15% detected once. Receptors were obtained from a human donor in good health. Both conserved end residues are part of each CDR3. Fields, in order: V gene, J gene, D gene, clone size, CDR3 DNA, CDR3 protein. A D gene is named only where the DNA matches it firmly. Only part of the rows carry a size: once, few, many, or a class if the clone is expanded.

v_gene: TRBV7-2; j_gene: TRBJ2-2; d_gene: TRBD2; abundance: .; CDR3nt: TGTGCCAGCAGAGAGCTAGCGGGAGTTGTCACCGGGGAGCTGTTTTTT; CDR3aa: CASRELAGVVTGELFF
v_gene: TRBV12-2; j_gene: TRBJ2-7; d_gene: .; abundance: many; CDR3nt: TGTGCAAGTCGCTCCCGGGACAGCCACACCTACGAGCAGTACTTC; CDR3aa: CASRSRDSHTYEQYF
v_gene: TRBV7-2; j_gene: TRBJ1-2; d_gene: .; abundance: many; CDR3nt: TGTGCCAGCAGTTTTCCCCCTTCGAAAGGGGCCTATGGCTACACCTTC; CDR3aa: CASSFPPSKGAYGYTF
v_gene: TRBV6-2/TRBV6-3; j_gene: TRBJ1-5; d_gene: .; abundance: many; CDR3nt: TGTGCCAGCAGTTACGCGCGACAAACAGGGATTAATAGCAATCAGCCCCAGCATTTT; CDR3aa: CASSYARQTGINSNQPQHF
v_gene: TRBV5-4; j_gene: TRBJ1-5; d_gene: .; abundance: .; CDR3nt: TGTGCCAGCAGCCAAGAAATTGACAGCAATCAGCCCCAGCATTTT; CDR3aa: CASSQEIDSNQPQHF
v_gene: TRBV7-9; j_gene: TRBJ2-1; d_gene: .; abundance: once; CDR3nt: TGTGCCAGCAGCTTAGTGGTCTCGCGGGGCTACAATGAGCAGTTCTTC; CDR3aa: CASSLVVSRGYNEQFF
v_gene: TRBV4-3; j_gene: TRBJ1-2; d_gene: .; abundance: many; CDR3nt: TGCGCCAGCAGCCAAGGACATGGCTACACCTTC; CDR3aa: CASSQGHGYTF
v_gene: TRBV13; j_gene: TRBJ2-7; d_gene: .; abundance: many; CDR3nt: TGTGCCAGCAGCTTTGAACAGCGCCACTACGAGCAGTACTTC; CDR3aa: CASSFEQRHYEQYF
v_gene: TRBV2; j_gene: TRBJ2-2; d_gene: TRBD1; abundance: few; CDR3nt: TGTGCCAGCGTTGGGACAGGTGACACCGGGGAGCTGTTTTTT; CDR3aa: CASVGTGDTGELFF
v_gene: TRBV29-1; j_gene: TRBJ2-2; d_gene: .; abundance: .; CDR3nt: TGCAGCGTTGGGGGTGGTGTGAACACCGGGGAGCTGTTTTTT; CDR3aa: CSVGGGVNTGELFF
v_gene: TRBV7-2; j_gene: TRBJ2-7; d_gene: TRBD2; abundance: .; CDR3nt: TGTGCCAGCAGTATGCGTTTTGGTAGCGGGAGGGCCGGCCTCGAGCAGTACTTC; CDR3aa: CASSMRFGSGRAGLEQYF
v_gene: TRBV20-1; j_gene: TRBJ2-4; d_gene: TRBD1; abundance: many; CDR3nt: TGCAGTGCCCCAACACAGGGGTCCGAATTTCAGTACTTC; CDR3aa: CSAPTQGSEFQYF
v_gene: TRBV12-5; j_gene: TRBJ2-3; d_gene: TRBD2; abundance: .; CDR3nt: TGTGCTAGTGGTTTGGCCGAAGAGGGACTAGCACTTAGCACAGATACGCAGTATTTT; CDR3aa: CASGLAEEGLALSTDTQYF
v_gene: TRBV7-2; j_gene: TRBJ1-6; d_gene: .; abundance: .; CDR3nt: TGTGCCAGCAGCTTAGGAGGAGGATCCTATAATTCACCCCTCCACTTT; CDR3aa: CASSLGGGSYNSPLHF
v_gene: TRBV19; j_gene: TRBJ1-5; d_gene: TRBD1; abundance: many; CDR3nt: TGTGCCAGTACCCTACAGGGGGGGACCAATCAGCCCCAGCATTTT; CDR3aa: CASTLQGGTNQPQHF
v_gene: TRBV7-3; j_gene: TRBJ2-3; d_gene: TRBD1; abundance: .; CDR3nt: TGTGCCAGCAGTCCCGGTGTCAGGGGGACAGATACGCAGTATTTT; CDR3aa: CASSPGVRGTDTQYF
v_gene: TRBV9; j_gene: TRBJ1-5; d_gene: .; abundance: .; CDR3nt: TGTGCCAGCAGCGACAGTCATGGGCAGCCCCAGCATTTT; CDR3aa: CASSDSHGQPQHF
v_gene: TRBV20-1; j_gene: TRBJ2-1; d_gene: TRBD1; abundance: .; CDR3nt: TGCAGTGCTAGCGACAGGGGTCATGAGCAGTTCTTC; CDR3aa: CSASDRGHEQFF
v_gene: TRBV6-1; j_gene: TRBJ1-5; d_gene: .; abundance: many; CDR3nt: TGTGCCAGCAGTGGAGGGGACCCTCAGCCCCAGCATTTT; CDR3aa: CASSGGDPQPQHF
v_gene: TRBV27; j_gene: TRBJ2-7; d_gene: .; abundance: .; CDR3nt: TGTGCCAGCAGTTTATTGGGGTCTCGCGAGCAGTACTTC; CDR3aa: CASSLLGSREQYF
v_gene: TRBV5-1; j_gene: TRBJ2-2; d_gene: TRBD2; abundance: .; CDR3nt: TGCGCCAGCAGCTCTGGACTAGCGGGAGAGAAGGGCACCGGGGAGCTGTTTTTT; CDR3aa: CASSSGLAGEKGTGELFF
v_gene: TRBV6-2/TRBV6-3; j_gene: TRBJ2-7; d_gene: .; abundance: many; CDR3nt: TGTGCCAGCAGTGGCCTAGTGGACCCCGTCTACGAGCAGTACTTC; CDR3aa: CASSGLVDPVYEQYF
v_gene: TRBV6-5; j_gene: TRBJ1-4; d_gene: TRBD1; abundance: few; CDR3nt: TGTGCCAGCAGCTCCGGACAGGGTACGGATGAAAAACTGTTTTTT; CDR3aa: CASSSGQGTDEKLFF
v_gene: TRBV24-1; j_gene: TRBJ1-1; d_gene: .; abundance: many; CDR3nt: TGTGCCACCAGAGATGAGAGGAACACTGAAGCTTTCTTT; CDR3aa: CATRDERNTEAFF
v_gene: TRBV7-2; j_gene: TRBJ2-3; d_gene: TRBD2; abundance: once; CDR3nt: TGTGCCAGCAGCTCGCGGGGGGCCTCCTTGGCAGATACGCAGTATTTT; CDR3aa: CASSSRGASLADTQYF
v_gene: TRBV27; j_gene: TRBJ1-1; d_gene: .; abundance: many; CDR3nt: TGTGCCAGCAGTTTGGAAGTTGGGACTGAAGCTTTCTTT; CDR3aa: CASSLEVGTEAFF
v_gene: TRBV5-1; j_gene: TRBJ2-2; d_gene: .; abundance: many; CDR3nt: TGCGCCAGCAGCTTGGGGCAGGCCGGGGAGCTGTTTTTT; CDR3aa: CASSLGQAGELFF